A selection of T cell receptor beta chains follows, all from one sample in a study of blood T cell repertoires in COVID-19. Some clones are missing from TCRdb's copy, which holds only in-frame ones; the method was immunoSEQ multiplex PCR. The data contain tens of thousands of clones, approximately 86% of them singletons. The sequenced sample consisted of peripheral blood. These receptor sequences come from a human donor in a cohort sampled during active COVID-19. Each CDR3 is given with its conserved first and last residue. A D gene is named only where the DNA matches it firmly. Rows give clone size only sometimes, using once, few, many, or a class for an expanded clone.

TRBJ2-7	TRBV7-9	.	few	CASSLVVRDNNF	TGTGCCAGCAGCTTAGTCGTCCGGGACAATAATTTC
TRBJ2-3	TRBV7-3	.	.	CASSLGHGDTQYF	TGTGCCAGCAGCTTGGGGCACGGGGATACGCAGTATTTT
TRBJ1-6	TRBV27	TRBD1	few	CASTRDRGLSPLHF	TGTGCCAGCACCCGGGACAGGGGGCTCTCACCCCTCCACTTT
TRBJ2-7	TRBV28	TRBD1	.	CASSYRTGNGLVNEQYF	TGTGCCAGCAGCTACCGGACAGGGAATGGGTTAGTCAACGAGCAGTACTTC
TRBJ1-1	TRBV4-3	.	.	CASSPEGGNTEAFF	TGCGCCAGCAGCCCCGAGGGAGGGAACACTGAAGCTTTCTTT
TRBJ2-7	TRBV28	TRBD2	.	CASISTAAGGGYEQYF	TGTGCCAGCATCTCCACCGCGGCGGGAGGGGGCTACGAGCAGTACTTC
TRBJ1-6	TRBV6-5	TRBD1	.	CASSNGQGALHF	TGTGCCAGCAGCAACGGACAGGGGGCCCTCCACTTT
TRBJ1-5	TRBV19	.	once	CASKVSRLSNQPQHF	TGTGCCAGTAAGGTCTCAAGACTTAGCAATCAGCCCCAGCATTTT
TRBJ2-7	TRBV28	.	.	CASRPPQGSYEQYF	TGTGCCAGCAGACCCCCTCAGGGATCCTACGAGCAGTACTTC
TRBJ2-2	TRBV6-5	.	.	CASSQIGQNTGELFF	TGTGCCAGCAGTCAGATCGGACAGAACACCGGGGAGCTGTTTTTT
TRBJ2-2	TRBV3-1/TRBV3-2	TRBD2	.	CASSQGGLAGYGELFF	TGTGCCAGCAGCCAAGGAGGTCTAGCGGGATACGGGGAGCTGTTTTTT
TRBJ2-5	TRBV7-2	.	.	CASSPERASPQETQYF	TGTGCCAGCAGCCCCGAGCGGGCCTCACCCCAAGAGACCCAGTACTTC
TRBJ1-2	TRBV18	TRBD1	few	CASSLGTVDNYGYTF	TGTGCCAGCTCACTGGGGACAGTCGATAACTATGGCTACACCTTC
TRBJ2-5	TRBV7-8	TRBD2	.	CASSRGTTQETQYF	TGTGCCAGCAGCCGCGGGACTACTCAAGAGACCCAGTACTTC
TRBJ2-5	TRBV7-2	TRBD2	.	CASSPGGSRETQYF	TGTGCCAGCAGCCCCGGGGGGTCACGAGAGACCCAGTACTTC
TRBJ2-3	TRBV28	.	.	CASSFRWSSTDTQYF	TGTGCCAGCAGTTTTAGGTGGTCTAGTACAGATACGCAGTATTTT
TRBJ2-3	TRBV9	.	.	CASSVDWLASDTQYF	TGTGCCAGCAGCGTAGATTGGCTAGCGTCAGATACGCAGTATTTT
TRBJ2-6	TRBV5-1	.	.	CASSSPEVSGANVLTF	TGCGCCAGCAGCTCTCCGGAGGTCTCTGGGGCCAACGTCCTGACTTTC
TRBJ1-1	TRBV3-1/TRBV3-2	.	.	CASSPFFGGLNTEAFF	TGTGCCAGCAGCCCATTCTTCGGGGGTTTGAACACTGAAGCTTTCTTT
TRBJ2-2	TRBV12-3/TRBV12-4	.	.	CASGEQNTGELFF	TGTGCCTCAGGGGAGCAGAACACCGGGGAGCTGTTTTTT
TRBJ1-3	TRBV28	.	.	CASSFIGISGNTIYF	TGTGCCAGCAGTTTCATCGGGATATCAGGAAACACCATATATTTT
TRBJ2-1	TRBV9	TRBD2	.	CASSPRWLAGGEQFF	TGTGCCAGCAGCCCCCGGTGGCTAGCGGGAGGGGAGCAGTTCTTC
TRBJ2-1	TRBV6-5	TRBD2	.	CASRQGLAGGEQFF	TGTGCCAGCAGGCAGGGACTAGCGGGAGGTGAGCAGTTCTTC
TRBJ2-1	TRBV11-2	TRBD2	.	CASSLSLTSGSSYNEQFF	TGTGCCAGCAGCTTATCCCTGACTAGCGGGAGCTCCTACAATGAGCAGTTCTTC
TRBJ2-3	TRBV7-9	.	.	CASSFYEEGDTQYF	TGTGCCAGCAGCTTCTACGAGGAGGGCGATACGCAGTATTTT
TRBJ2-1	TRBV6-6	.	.	CASSRDTREYEQFF	TGTGCCAGCAGCCGGGACACGAGGGAATATGAGCAGTTCTTC
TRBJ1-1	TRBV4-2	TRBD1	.	CASSKSTGGYSEAFF	TGTGCCAGCAGCAAGTCTACAGGGGGCTATAGTGAAGCTTTCTTT
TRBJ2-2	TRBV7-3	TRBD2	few	CASSSSPGGNSGELFF	TGTGCCAGCAGCTCCTCGCCGGGGGGGAATTCCGGGGAGCTGTTTTTT
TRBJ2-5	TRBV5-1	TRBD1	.	CASSPWTGGFGTQYF	TGCGCCAGCAGCCCCTGGACAGGGGGCTTTGGGACCCAGTACTTC
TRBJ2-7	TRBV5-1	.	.	CASSLGPTYEQYF	TGCGCCAGCAGCTTGGGGCCGACCTACGAGCAGTACTTC
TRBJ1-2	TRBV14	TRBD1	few	CASNQGTGVGYTF	TGTGCCAGCAACCAGGGGACAGGGGTTGGCTACACCTTC
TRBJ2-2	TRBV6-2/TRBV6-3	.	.	CASSSRGTVPGELFF	TGTGCCAGCAGTTCCCGCGGGACAGTACCCGGGGAGCTGTTTTTT
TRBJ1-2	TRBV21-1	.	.	CASSDRVVYGYTF	TGTGCCAGCAGCGACAGGGTTGTCTATGGCTACACCTTC
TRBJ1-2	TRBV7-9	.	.	CASSLTGSHTF	TGTGCCAGCAGCTTGACAGGTTCGCACACCTTC
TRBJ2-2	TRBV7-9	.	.	CASSPAGIYTGELFF	TGTGCCAGCAGCCCGGCAGGGATATACACCGGGGAGCTGTTTTTT
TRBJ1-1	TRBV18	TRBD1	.	CASSPRGGGMNTEAFF	TGTGCCAGCTCACCACGAGGGGGCGGAATGAACACTGAAGCTTTCTTT
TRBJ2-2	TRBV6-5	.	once	CASSLLRNGELFF	TGTGCCAGCAGTTTATTGCGGAACGGGGAGCTGTTTTTT
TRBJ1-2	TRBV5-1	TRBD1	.	CASSLVDRGHGYTF	TGCGCCAGCAGCTTGGTGGACAGGGGCCATGGCTACACCTTC
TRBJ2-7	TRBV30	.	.	CAWSVFGQGLSYEQYF	TGTGCCTGGAGTGTATTCGGGCAGGGACTCTCCTACGAGCAGTACTTC
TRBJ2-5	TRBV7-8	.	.	CASSNIEETQYF	TGTGCCAGCAGCAATATCGAAGAGACCCAGTACTTC
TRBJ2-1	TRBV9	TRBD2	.	CASSPSGTSAPSSYNEQFF	TGTGCCAGCAGCCCATCCGGGACTAGCGCCCCGAGCTCCTACAATGAGCAGTTCTTC
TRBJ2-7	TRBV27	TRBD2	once	CASRASGHYEQYF	TGTGCCAGCAGGGCTAGCGGGCACTACGAGCAGTACTTC
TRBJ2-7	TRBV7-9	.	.	CASSPSFRAGLYEQYF	TGTGCCAGCAGCCCCAGCTTTAGAGCGGGCCTCTACGAGCAGTACTTC
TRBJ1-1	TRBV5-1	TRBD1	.	CASMQTGGEENEAFF	TGCGCCAGCATGCAGACAGGGGGAGAAGAGAATGAAGCTTTCTTT
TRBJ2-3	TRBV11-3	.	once	CASSLALRDTQYF	TGTGCCAGCAGCCTAGCCCTCCGGGATACGCAGTATTTT